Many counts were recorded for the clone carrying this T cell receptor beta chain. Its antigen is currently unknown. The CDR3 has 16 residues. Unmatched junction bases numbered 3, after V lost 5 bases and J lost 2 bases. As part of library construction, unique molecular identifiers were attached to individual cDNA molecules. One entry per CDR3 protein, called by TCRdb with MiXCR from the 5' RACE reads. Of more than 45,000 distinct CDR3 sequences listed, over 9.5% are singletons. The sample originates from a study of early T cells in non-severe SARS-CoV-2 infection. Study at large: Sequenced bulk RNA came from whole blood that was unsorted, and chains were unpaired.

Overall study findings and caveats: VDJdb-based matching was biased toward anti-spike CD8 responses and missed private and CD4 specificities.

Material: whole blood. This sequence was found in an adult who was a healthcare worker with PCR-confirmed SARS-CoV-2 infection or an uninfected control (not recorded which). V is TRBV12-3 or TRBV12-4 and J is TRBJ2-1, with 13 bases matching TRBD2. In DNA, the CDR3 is TGTGCCAGCAGTACTGGGACTAGCGGGACCTACAATGAGCAGTTCTTC. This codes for CASSTGTSGTYNEQFF.